The source of this T cell receptor (beta chain) is a study of regulatory T cells in long-lasting Graves disease. Per the germline V gene, CDR1 is MDHEN and CDR2 is SYDVKM. The CDR3 covers 13 residues. Trimming removed 6 bases from V and 4 bases from J; junction bases left unmatched: 5. This clonotype was seen ten or more times. Time point of the sample: persistent/refractory GD, antithyroid drugs over 5 years with positive TRAb. Extracted RNA from PBMCs served as the source of the TCR library. Tubes containing EDTA received approximately 9.8 milliliters of drawn peripheral blood. Sequencing libraries for TCR beta were prepared with iRepertoire HTBI primers and Arm-PCR of CDR3 regions. TCRdb independently ran MiXCR on the multiplex PCR reads; one entry per CDR3 protein. The top ten hold roughly 7% of the sample, which has roughly 500,000 distinct CDR3 sequences, 20% to 25% seen once.

The V gene is TRBV28, the J gene TRBJ1-2, with 7 bases identical to TRBD1. The sample in question was peripheral blood mononuclear cells (PBMCs), obtained when the disease was refractory, from a patient treated with antithyroid drugs. This receptor was taken from a female donor with Graves disease. The chain's CDR3 is CASRLQGSYGYTF. DNA for the CDR3: TGTGCCAGCAGATTACAGGGGAGCTATGGCTACACCTTC.